Sequencing of this TCR beta chain was carried out in a study of blood T cell repertoires in COVID-19. Repertoires were generated with immunoSEQ multiplex PCR, while TCRdb's copy carries only in-frame clones and drops some. The sample records roughly 84,000 clones, roughly 78% being singletons. The CDR3 contains 13 residues. Germline V gene data show CDR1 as LGHDT and CDR2 as YNNKEL (reference sequence). V shed 6 bases, J shed 4 bases, and the junction held 5 bases outside the gene matches. The chain has TRBV3-1 (or the pseudogene TRBV3-2) and TRBJ2-5, with 7 bases aligning to TRBD2. Source material: peripheral blood. The receptor comes from a man aged 60 to 75 with COVID-19, enrolled during active disease. The CDR3 is CASSPGRGETQYF. CDR3 in DNA: TGTGCCAGCAGTCCGGGGAGGGGAGAGACCCAGTACTTC.